The 8 T cell receptor beta chains presented below share a single source sample, sequenced in a study of cytomegalovirus exposure and HLA in healthy donors. Vbeta (60) and Jbeta (13) primers were used in the PCR. The repertoire was sequenced with immunoSEQ multiplex PCR; TCRdb's copy has only in-frame clones and lacks some. The sample shows 98,000 or so clones, roughly three quarters of them seen only once. Material for sequencing was PBMCs. These receptors all come from a man aged 35 to 55 in good health and CMV-seronegative.

The V call is TRBV5-6, the J call TRBJ2-7; 12 bases are shared with TRBD2. V shed 7 bases and J 5 bases; nucleotides not matched to a gene: 4. The CDR3 length is 13 residues. Germline V gives CDR1 SGHDT, CDR2 YYEEEE. The CDR3 protein is CASRGLAGHEQYF. The CDR3 DNA sequence: TGTGCCAGCCGGGGACTAGCGGGTCACGAGCAGTACTTC.

This chain links TRBV25-1 with TRBJ2-1, with 10 positions matching TRBD1. V lost 7 bases to trimming and J lost 0 bases; unmatched junction nucleotides: 9. The CDR3 has 17 residues. Per germline, CDR1 MGHDK and CDR2 SYGVNS. CDR3 nucleotides: TGTGCCAGCACCCCGACAGGGGGCGAGAGCTCCTACAATGAGCAGTTCTTC. This sequence encodes CASTPTGGESSYNEQFF.

This clone was seen only once. The V call is TRBV5-6, the J call TRBJ2-7; 13 bases agree with TRBD2. J gave up 3 bases and V 3 bases, and 3 bases lay outside the gene matches. From germline, CDR1 is SGHDT and CDR2 YYEEEE. The CDR3 length is 15 residues. CDR3 sequence (DNA): TGTGCCAGCAGCTCAGGACTAGCGGGAGTCTACGAGCAGTACTTC. Encoded protein: CASSSGLAGVYEQYF.

The genes are TRBV11-3 and TRBJ2-7; no clear D. Germline V gives CDR1 SGHNT, CDR2 YENEEA. V lost 3 bases and J lost 7, with 16 bases in between. The CDR3 covers 14 residues. The CDR3 loop reads CASSLSASSTEQYF. The CDR3 DNA sequence: TGTGCCAGCAGCTTGTCAGCGAGTTCTACGGAGCAGTACTTC. Looking up the rest from reference TRBV11-3 and TRBJ2-7 gives the full variable domain: EAGVVQSPRYKIIEKKQPVAFWCNPISGHNTLYWYLQNLGQGPELLIRYENEEAVDDSQLPKDRFSAERLKGVDSTLKIQPAELGDSAVYLCASSLSASSTEQYFGPGTRLTVT.

The chain uses TRBV6-5 and TRBJ2-7, with D maybe TRBD2 (6 bases). V lost 0 bases, J lost 0 bases, and 9 bases lay in between. This CDR3 has 15 residues. Germline V gives CDR1 MNHEY, CDR2 SVGAGI. The CDR3 sequence is CASSYSLGSSYEQYF. The CDR3 DNA follows: TGTGCCAGCAGTTACTCGCTCGGGAGCTCCTACGAGCAGTACTTC.

This clone was detected a few times. This chain connects TRBV4-1 to TRBJ2-1; D uncertain. Germline CDR1 is MGHRA and CDR2 is YSYEKL. The V end was cut by 0 bases, the J end by 2 bases, with 8 bases between. This CDR3 comprises 15 residues. The CDR3 loop is CASSQDGGTYNEQFF. The DNA for the CDR3 is TGCGCCAGCAGCCAAGACGGCGGAACCTACAATGAGCAGTTCTTC.

The chain has TRBV7-9 and TRBJ2-5, with D tentatively TRBD1 (6 bases). This CDR3 region has 15 residues. Trimming took off 5 bases at V and 0 bases at J, with 13 bases between the two ends. Germline CDR1 and CDR2: SEHNR and FQNEAQ (reference sequence). The CDR3 here is CASSLRDTYQETQYF. The CDR3 DNA reads TGTGCCAGCAGCCTCCGGGACACGTACCAAGAGACCCAGTACTTC. The full variable domain, its missing parts supplied by reference TRBV7-9 and TRBJ2-5, is DTGVSQNPRHKITKRGQNVTFRCDPISEHNRLYWYRQTLGQGPEFLTYFQNEAQLEKSRLLSDRFSAERPKGSFSTLEIQRTEQGDSAMYLCASSLRDTYQETQYFGPGTRLLVL.

J is TRBJ2-7 and V is TRBV6-6; 11 bases map to TRBD2. The CDR3 is 14 amino acids. Germline V lookup: CDR1 MNHNY, CDR2 SVGAGI (reference sequence). V lost 6 bases and J lost 3; bases outside the gene matches: 4. CDR3 DNA sequence: TGTGCCAGCAGACTAGCGGGGGCCAACTACGAGCAGTACTTC. Protein: CASRLAGANYEQYF.